The 5 T cell receptor beta chains reported below all come from one sample, sequenced in a study of T-cell reconstitution after alpha-beta-depleted transplantation in children. During its preparation, the TCRbeta library received unique molecular identifiers. TCRdb recomputed calls from the PCR reads with MiXCR, one row per CDR3 protein. This table has 200,000 to 250,000 distinct CDR3 sequences, around 12% appearing once. The sequencing used PBMCs from the stem cell graft donor, collected from the stem cell graft. The receptors originated from a human donor who donated a stem cell graft to a child with acute lymphoblastic leukemia.

There are many counts of this clonotype. J is TRBJ2-3 and V is TRBV7-9; 7 bases agree with TRBD1. The CDR3 sequence is 14 residues long. CDR1 SEHNR and CDR2 FQNEAQ come from the germline V gene (reference sequence). Trimming cost V 6 bases and J 5 bases; bases outside gene matches: 8. CDR3: CASRQRQGRDTQYF. The CDR3 DNA follows: TGTGCCAGCAGGCAAAGACAGGGAAGAGATACGCAGTATTTT. Complete variable domain (other parts from reference TRBV7-9 and TRBJ2-3): DTGVSQNPRHKITKRGQNVTFRCDPISEHNRLYWYRQTLGQGPEFLTYFQNEAQLEKSRLLSDRFSAERPKGSFSTLEIQRTEQGDSAMYLCASRQRQGRDTQYFGPGTRLTVL.

This clonotype was seen at least ten times. The rearrangement links TRBV20-1 to TRBJ2-7; unclear D gene. The CDR3 contains 13 residues. Trimming took off 2 bases at V and 0 bases at J, with 8 bases between the two ends. In germline, CDR1 is DFQATT, CDR2 SNEGSKA (reference sequence). DNA for the CDR3: TGCAGTGCTAGATCGACGATCTCCTACGAGCAGTACTTC. This sequence encodes CSARSTISYEQYF.

The chain joins TRBV7-2 to TRBJ2-1; 9 bases line up with TRBD2. Trimming cost V 5 bases and J 6 bases; bases outside gene matches: 5. The length of the CDR3 is 14 residues. From germline, CDR1 is SGHTA and CDR2 FQGNSA. The CDR3 sequence is CASSISGRLNEQFF. CDR3 sequence (DNA): TGTGCCAGCAGCATTAGCGGGAGACTCAATGAGCAGTTCTTC.

This clonotype was found many times. The chain carries TRBV5-1 and TRBJ2-7; 9 bases are a match to TRBD1. V was clipped by 0 bases and J by 3 bases; unmatched bases: 4. The CDR3 contains 15 residues. Germline CDR1 and CDR2: SGHRS and YFSETQ. CDR3 protein: CASSLATGGFYEQYF. Written as DNA, the CDR3 is TGCGCCAGCAGCTTGGCGACAGGGGGATTCTACGAGCAGTACTTC.

In this sample, this clonotype turned up a few times. The V call is TRBV4-3, the J call TRBJ2-3; a possible D gene is TRBD1 (5 bases). CDR3 size: 14 residues. Trimming cost V 1 base and J 2 bases, with 7 bases left between them. Per germline, CDR1 LGHNA and CDR2 YSLEER. The CDR3 region has the DNA TGCGCCAGCAGCCAAGGGGGCCTCACAGATACGCAGTATTTT. This encodes CASSQGGLTDTQYF.